The T cell receptor beta chain described here comes from a study of OX40 agonist ivuxolimab in advanced cancers. Study in general: While on treatment, patients had intravenous ivuxolimab at 0.01 to 10 mg/kg every 2 weeks. Past anti-PD-1, anti-PD-L1 or anti-CTLA-4 therapy was accepted, and 30% to 50% had received some.

With respect to this clone: Its antigen is still unknown.

Germline-derived CDR1 and CDR2 are SEHNR and FQNEAQ (reference sequence). The CDR3 contains 18 residues. V gave up 5 bases and J gave up 4 bases; unmatched junction bases: 15. Study-wide results and caveats: What antigens the expanded peripheral T cells recognized was never established.

Data came from immunoSEQ multiplex PCR; TCRdb stores just in-frame clones and leaves some out. The sample has tens of thousands of clones, about 93% seen once. The source of this sequence is an adult with an advanced solid tumor such as melanoma, head and neck, liver or kidney cancer. The sample in question was CD4+ or CD8+ T cells sorted from blood, obtained in a trial of the OX40 agonist ivuxolimab. The genes are TRBV7-9 and TRBJ2-5; TRBD2 aligns across 11 bases. The CDR3, as DNA: TGTGCCAGCAGCCCGTCACGAATCGAACTAGCGGGAGTAGAGACCCAGTACTTC. Its translation is CASSPSRIELAGVETQYF.